The rows below give T cell receptor beta chains drawn from one sample of a study of cytomegalovirus exposure and HLA in healthy donors. Libraries were prepared by immunoSEQ multiplex PCR; TCRdb keeps only in-frame clonotypes and omits some of them. Found here are 130,000 or so clones, over 6.5% of them singletons; the top ten hold around 6.1%. The sequenced sample consisted of PBMCs. Receptors were obtained from a woman aged 40 to 50 in good health and CMV-seropositive. Both conserved end residues are part of each CDR3. D genes are given only for firm matches. Some rows have no size entry. The others give once, few or many, or a class for an expanded clone.

CDR3 protein: CASSPTRDRGPGANVLTF
CDR3 DNA: TGTGCCAGCTCACCTACCCGGGACAGGGGGCCTGGGGCCAACGTCCTGACTTTC
J gene: TRBJ2-6
clone size: .
D gene: TRBD1
V gene: TRBV18

CDR3 protein: CASSQELAGNTDTQYF
CDR3 DNA: TGTGCCAGCTCACAAGAACTAGCGGGGAACACAGATACGCAGTATTTT
J gene: TRBJ2-3
clone size: .
D gene: TRBD2
V gene: TRBV18

CDR3 protein: CAWSSDFLNQPQHF
CDR3 DNA: TGTGCCTGGAGTTCGGACTTTCTTAATCAGCCCCAGCATTTT
J gene: TRBJ1-5
clone size: few
D gene: .
V gene: TRBV30

CDR3 protein: CASSLDVSGSTDTQYF
CDR3 DNA: TGCGCCAGCAGCTTGGATGTTAGCGGGAGCACAGATACGCAGTATTTT
J gene: TRBJ2-3
clone size: .
D gene: TRBD2
V gene: TRBV5-1

CDR3 protein: CSVEGGGGGTEAFF
CDR3 DNA: TGCAGCGTTGAAGGTGGGGGAGGTGGCACTGAGGCTTTCTTT
J gene: TRBJ1-1
clone size: few
D gene: .
V gene: TRBV29-1

CDR3 protein: CASSQDPGPNEKLFF
CDR3 DNA: TGCGCCAGCAGCCAAGATCCAGGGCCTAATGAAAAACTGTTTTTT
J gene: TRBJ1-4
clone size: few
D gene: .
V gene: TRBV4-1

CDR3 protein: CASNLGQFFISGYTF
CDR3 DNA: TGTGCCAGCAACCTGGGACAGTTCTTTATCTCGGGCTACACCTTC
J gene: TRBJ1-2
clone size: .
D gene: TRBD1
V gene: TRBV2

CDR3 protein: CASAVGQGRYEQYF
CDR3 DNA: TGTGCCAGTGCCGTGGGACAGGGAAGATACGAGCAGTACTTC
J gene: TRBJ2-7
clone size: few
D gene: TRBD1
V gene: TRBV19

CDR3 protein: CASSWGDSGTEAFF
CDR3 DNA: TGCGCCAGCAGCTGGGGGGACAGTGGAACTGAAGCTTTCTTT
J gene: TRBJ1-1
clone size: .
D gene: TRBD1
V gene: TRBV5-1

CDR3 protein: CASRAIYEQYF
CDR3 DNA: TGTGCCAGCAGAGCAATATACGAGCAGTACTTC
J gene: TRBJ2-7
clone size: .
D gene: .
V gene: TRBV11-2

CDR3 protein: CAISDRETYEQYF
CDR3 DNA: TGTGCCATCAGTGACAGGGAAACCTACGAGCAGTACTTC
J gene: TRBJ2-7
clone size: few
D gene: .
V gene: TRBV10-3

CDR3 protein: CASSKPPVYEQYF
CDR3 DNA: TGTGCCAGCAGCAAACCCCCAGTTTACGAGCAGTACTTC
J gene: TRBJ2-7
clone size: .
D gene: .
V gene: TRBV11-2

CDR3 protein: CASSYSATGINQPQHF
CDR3 DNA: TGTGCCAGCAGTTACTCGGCGACAGGGATCAATCAGCCCCAGCATTTT
J gene: TRBJ1-5
clone size: .
D gene: TRBD1
V gene: TRBV6-5

CDR3 protein: CASRAGDYGYTF
CDR3 DNA: TGTGCCAGCAGGGCGGGAGACTATGGCTACACCTTC
J gene: TRBJ1-2
clone size: .
D gene: .
V gene: TRBV6-6

CDR3 protein: CASSLFISNQPQHF
CDR3 DNA: TGTGCCAGCAGTTTATTTATTAGCAATCAGCCCCAGCATTTT
J gene: TRBJ1-5
clone size: .
D gene: .
V gene: TRBV28

CDR3 protein: CASIWGGYNEQFF
CDR3 DNA: TGTGCCAGCATTTGGGGGGGGTATAATGAGCAGTTCTTC
J gene: TRBJ2-1
clone size: .
D gene: TRBD2
V gene: TRBV2

CDR3 protein: CASSWTSGQETQYF
CDR3 DNA: TGCGCCAGCAGCTGGACTAGCGGGCAAGAGACCCAGTACTTC
J gene: TRBJ2-5
clone size: few
D gene: TRBD2
V gene: TRBV5-1

CDR3 protein: CASSGSSGGHAFEQYF
CDR3 DNA: TGCGCCAGCAGTGGATCTAGCGGGGGGCATGCTTTCGAGCAGTACTTC
J gene: TRBJ2-7
clone size: few
D gene: TRBD2
V gene: TRBV10-1

CDR3 protein: CASSPVGNTIYF
CDR3 DNA: TGTGCCAGCAGCCCCGTTGGAAACACCATATATTTT
J gene: TRBJ1-3
clone size: few
D gene: .
V gene: TRBV14

CDR3 protein: CAWSPGRGRGGYGYTF
CDR3 DNA: TGTGCCTGGAGTCCTGGCAGGGGGCGGGGGGGCTATGGCTACACCTTC
J gene: TRBJ1-2
clone size: few
D gene: TRBD1
V gene: TRBV30

CDR3 protein: CASSPLRVSNEKLFF
CDR3 DNA: TGTGCCAGTAGCCCCCTCAGGGTGTCTAATGAAAAACTGTTTTTT
J gene: TRBJ1-4
clone size: .
D gene: .
V gene: TRBV19

CDR3 protein: CASSPSPSYEQYF
CDR3 DNA: TGTGCCAGCAGCCCTAGTCCGTCCTACGAGCAGTACTTC
J gene: TRBJ2-7
clone size: .
D gene: .
V gene: TRBV7-7

CDR3 protein: CASSQDFGQTIITNEKLFF
CDR3 DNA: TGCGCCAGCAGCCAAGATTTCGGACAGACCATAATAACTAATGAAAAGCTGTTTTTT
J gene: TRBJ1-4
clone size: few
D gene: .
V gene: TRBV4-1

CDR3 protein: CAWSGEARYNSPLHF
CDR3 DNA: TGTGCCTGGAGTGGGGAGGCGCGGTATAATTCACCCCTCCACTTT
J gene: TRBJ1-6
clone size: few
D gene: .
V gene: TRBV30

CDR3 protein: CASSVTGGEKLFF
CDR3 DNA: TGCGCCAGCAGTGTGACAGGGGGAGAAAAACTGTTTTTT
J gene: TRBJ1-4
clone size: few
D gene: TRBD1
V gene: TRBV10-1

CDR3 protein: CASSSPTKGETQYF
CDR3 DNA: TGTGCCAGCAGCTCCCCGACTAAGGGAGAGACCCAGTACTTC
J gene: TRBJ2-5
clone size: few
D gene: .
V gene: TRBV5-7

CDR3 protein: CASSDGPRISPLHF
CDR3 DNA: TGTGCCAGCAGTGACGGTCCTCGCATTTCACCCCTCCACTTT
J gene: TRBJ1-6
clone size: few
D gene: .
V gene: TRBV6-1

CDR3 protein: CASSGGVLNTEAFF
CDR3 DNA: TGTGCCAGCAGCGGGGGGGTATTGAACACTGAAGCTTTCTTT
J gene: TRBJ1-1
clone size: .
D gene: .
V gene: TRBV27

CDR3 protein: CASSFLQGDTEAFF
CDR3 DNA: TGTGCCAGCAGTTTCCTCCAGGGCGACACTGAAGCTTTCTTT
J gene: TRBJ1-1
clone size: .
D gene: .
V gene: TRBV27

CDR3 protein: CASSLTGYNSPLHF
CDR3 DNA: TGTGCCAGCAGTTTGACAGGTTATAATTCACCCCTCCACTTT
J gene: TRBJ1-6
clone size: few
D gene: .
V gene: TRBV6-5

CDR3 protein: CASSQAHSRGGVNTEAFF
CDR3 DNA: TGTGCCAGCAGCCAAGCCCACTCCCGGGGGGGGGTGAACACTGAAGCTTTCTTT
J gene: TRBJ1-1
clone size: .
D gene: .
V gene: TRBV14

CDR3 protein: CASSPGGAENTEAFF
CDR3 DNA: TGTGCCAGCTCACCGGGGGGGGCGGAGAACACTGAAGCTTTCTTT
J gene: TRBJ1-1
clone size: few
D gene: .
V gene: TRBV18

CDR3 protein: CASRLAGGLSGANVLTF
CDR3 DNA: TGTGCCAGCAGGCTAGCGGGGGGCCTCTCTGGGGCCAACGTCCTGACTTTC
J gene: TRBJ2-6
clone size: few
D gene: TRBD2
V gene: TRBV27

CDR3 protein: CASSPAGGSGNQPQHF
CDR3 DNA: TGTGCCAGCAGTCCTGCGGGGGGAAGTGGCAATCAGCCCCAGCATTTT
J gene: TRBJ1-5
clone size: few
D gene: .
V gene: TRBV28

CDR3 protein: CASSLSGDGYTF
CDR3 DNA: TGTGCCAGCAGCTTGTCAGGGGATGGCTACACCTTC
J gene: TRBJ1-2
clone size: .
D gene: .
V gene: TRBV13

CDR3 protein: CASSESRTGGNQPQHF
CDR3 DNA: TGTGCCAGCAGTGAATCCCGGACAGGGGGCAATCAGCCCCAGCATTTT
J gene: TRBJ1-5
clone size: .
D gene: TRBD1
V gene: TRBV25-1

CDR3 protein: CASTADREYEQYF
CDR3 DNA: TGTGCCAGCACTGCTGACAGGGAGTACGAGCAGTACTTC
J gene: TRBJ2-7
clone size: few
D gene: TRBD1
V gene: TRBV6-5

CDR3 protein: CASSPTPGVKTEAFF
CDR3 DNA: TGTGCCAGCAGCCCGACCCCAGGGGTTAAAACTGAAGCTTTCTTT
J gene: TRBJ1-1
clone size: few
D gene: .
V gene: TRBV5-6

CDR3 protein: CAWAIRTGNYGYTF
CDR3 DNA: TGTGCCTGGGCTATTAGGACAGGAAACTATGGCTACACCTTC
J gene: TRBJ1-2
clone size: few
D gene: TRBD1
V gene: TRBV30

CDR3 protein: CASSKGQDYEQYF
CDR3 DNA: TGTGCCAGCTCAAAGGGACAGGACTACGAGCAGTACTTC
J gene: TRBJ2-7
clone size: few
D gene: TRBD1
V gene: TRBV18